Listed below are T cell receptor beta chains from one sample, sequenced in a study of T cells in Graves' hyperthyroidism and ophthalmopathy. MiXCR, applied by TCRdb to the multiplex PCR reads, yields one record per CDR3 protein. The data contain a few hundred thousand distinct CDR3 sequences, around 16% of them singletons. The source material was blood. Source of these receptors: a woman in her twenties or thirties with Graves' hyperthyroidism. Each CDR3 is given with its conserved first and last residue. Fields, in order: V gene, D gene, clone size, J gene, CDR3 DNA, CDR3 protein. The D gene is left open where the match is weak. Rows give clone size only sometimes, using once, few, many, or a class for an expanded clone.

>TRBV29-1|NA|many|TRBJ2-1
TGCAGCGTCCCCAATGACAGGGAGCAGTTCTTC
CSVPNDREQFF
>TRBV5-1|TRBD1|NA|TRBJ2-3
TGCGCCAGCAGCGCGGGACAGGAGACAGATACGCAGTATTTT
CASSAGQETDTQYF
>TRBV18|NA|few|TRBJ2-7
TGTGCCAGCTCAGTTAGCGGCACACTCTACCGGGGGGAGCAGTACTTC
CASSVSGTLYRGEQYF
>TRBV10-3|NA|NA|TRBJ2-1
TGTGCCATCAGTCAGCCGGAGGTGGGGAATGAGCAGTTCTTC
CAISQPEVGNEQFF
>TRBV7-9|TRBD2|many|TRBJ2-7
TGTGCCAGCAGCTTAGCGGGACTAGCGGGAGACGAGCAGTACTTC
CASSLAGLAGDEQYF
>TRBV6-1|NA|few|TRBJ1-1
TGTGCCAGCAGGCCCGAAGGGCGGTGGAACACTGAAGCTTTCTTT
CASRPEGRWNTEAFF
>TRBV15|NA|many|TRBJ2-5
TGTGCCACCAGCAGAGATCGGGGGAACCAAGAGACCCAGTACTTC
CATSRDRGNQETQYF
>TRBV24-1|NA|NA|TRBJ2-2
TGTGCCACCAGTGATTTGCGGCAGGCGAACACCGGGGAGCTGTTTTTT
CATSDLRQANTGELFF
>TRBV5-1|TRBD2|few|TRBJ2-1
TGCGCCAGCAGCGAAACCCTAGCGGGGGATCGGAATGAGCAGTTCTTC
CASSETLAGDRNEQFF
>TRBV28|TRBD2|once|TRBJ2-3
TGTGCCAGCGAGACTAGCGGGAGGGCGCCTACCACAGATACGCAGTATTTT
CASETSGRAPTTDTQYF
>TRBV3-1|NA|many|TRBJ1-1
TGTGCCAGCAGCCAAGGCATCGGGGCTGAAGCTTTCTTT
CASSQGIGAEAFF
>TRBV2|NA|many|TRBJ2-2
TGTGCCAGCAGTGGCCCTAGCGAAACCGGGGAGCTGTTTTTT
CASSGPSETGELFF
>TRBV2|TRBD1|many|TRBJ2-1
TGTGCCAGCAGGTGGGGACAGGGAGATAACATTGAGCAGTTCTTC
CASRWGQGDNIEQFF
>TRBV6-1|NA|NA|TRBJ1-1
TGTGCCAGCAGTGTGAAGGGAGGGAACACTGAAGCTTTCTTT
CASSVKGGNTEAFF
>TRBV29-1|TRBD1|once|TRBJ2-7
TGCAGCGTTGTTCCCGGACAGGAGATCTACGAGCAGTACTTC
CSVVPGQEIYEQYF
>TRBV19|TRBD2|few|TRBJ2-7
TGTGCCAGTAGTTCCCTGGGAGGGAGTGCCGCCTACGAGCAGTACTTC
CASSSLGGSAAYEQYF
>TRBV6-5|TRBD1|many|TRBJ1-3
TGTGCCAGCAGTTACTCGAGTACAGGGGCTGCTGGAAACACCATATATTTT
CASSYSSTGAAGNTIYF
>TRBV18|NA|many|TRBJ2-7
TGTGCCAGCTCACCAGGGACACCCTACGAGCAGTACTTC
CASSPGTPYEQYF
>TRBV12-3/TRBV12-4|TRBD2|many|TRBJ2-2
TGTGCCAGCAGTTTCGGCCGGGAGGGCGACACCGGGGAGCTGTTTTTT
CASSFGREGDTGELFF
>TRBV28|NA|many|TRBJ2-7
TGTGCCAGCAGCAGTCGGGGCGTACCGGGCGAGCAGTACTTC
CASSSRGVPGEQYF
>TRBV10-3|NA|NA|TRBJ2-1
TGTGCCATCAGTGAACCTATGGGGCGGGGATATGAGCAGTTCTTC
CAISEPMGRGYEQFF
>TRBV5-1|TRBD1|NA|TRBJ2-1
TGCGCCAGCAGCTTTGACAGGGCGGGCGATGAGCAGTTCTTC
CASSFDRAGDEQFF
>TRBV3-1|NA|NA|TRBJ2-3
TGTGCCAGCAGCCAGGTCAGCGGGAGCACAGATACGCAGTATTTT
CASSQVSGSTDTQYF
>TRBV9|NA|NA|TRBJ1-3
TGTGCCAGCAGCGTCTCGGCAGGTTGGAGCTCTGGAAACACCATATATTTT
CASSVSAGWSSGNTIYF
>TRBV19|NA|NA|TRBJ2-5
TGTGCCAGTAGTATCCGCCCGCCCCTTTTGGGGAAAGAGACCCAGTACTTC
CASSIRPPLLGKETQYF
>TRBV18|NA|NA|TRBJ1-5
TGTGCCAGCTCACCAGGAGGGATTGGCAATCAGCCCCAGCATTTT
CASSPGGIGNQPQHF
>TRBV5-1|NA|few|TRBJ2-2
TGCGCCAGCAGCTTGGAGGCAGCGAACACCGGGGAGCTGTTTTTT
CASSLEAANTGELFF
>TRBV6-1|TRBD2|many|TRBJ2-2
TGTGCCAGCAGTTCCGGGACTAGTGTGGCCTCCGGGGAGCTGTTTTTT
CASSSGTSVASGELFF
>TRBV6-2/TRBV6-3|TRBD1|once|TRBJ1-5
TGTGCCAGCAGTAAACCGGGACAGAGTTTCAATCAGCCCCAGCATTTT
CASSKPGQSFNQPQHF
>TRBV30|TRBD1|few|TRBJ2-1
TGTGCCTGGTCTTCCCCGGGACAGGGGTGGGATGAGCAGTTCTTC
CAWSSPGQGWDEQFF
>TRBV7-2|NA|few|TRBJ1-2
TGTGCCAGCAGCTTACCCGGGACACCAGCCTATGGCTACACCTTC
CASSLPGTPAYGYTF
>TRBV12-3/TRBV12-4|NA|NA|TRBJ1-3
TGTGCCAGCAGTTTTGAGGTCGGCAGGGGCGTTTCTGGAAACACCATATATTTT
CASSFEVGRGVSGNTIYF
>TRBV20-1|NA|many|TRBJ2-4
TGCAGTGCTAGAGGGGCCACAGAAATAGCCAAAAACATTCAGTACTTC
CSARGATEIAKNIQYF
>TRBV12-3/TRBV12-4|NA|NA|TRBJ2-4
TGTGCCAGCAGTCCTCAGGACAGCTTAGCCAAAAACATTCAGTACTTC
CASSPQDSLAKNIQYF
>TRBV7-3|TRBD2|few|TRBJ2-1
TGTGCCAGCAGCTTAGATAGCGGGAGTCCCTACAATGAGCAGTTCTTC
CASSLDSGSPYNEQFF
>TRBV3-1|NA|few|TRBJ2-1
TGTGCCAGCAGCCCAACCCAGACAGAGTACAATGAGCAGTTCTTC
CASSPTQTEYNEQFF
>TRBV4-3|TRBD2|NA|TRBJ2-1
TGCGCCAGCAGCCAAGGGACAAACTCGGCGGGAGTGGGTAATGAGCAGTTCTTC
CASSQGTNSAGVGNEQFF
>TRBV4-3|TRBD2|NA|TRBJ2-1
TGCGCCAGCAGCCAAGATAGAGCGGGAGGGAAGTTCTTC
CASSQDRAGGKFF
>TRBV7-9|TRBD2|many|TRBJ2-1
TGTGCCAGCAGCTATCAGGGACTAGCGGGAGGTCACAATGAGCAGTTCTTC
CASSYQGLAGGHNEQFF
>TRBV4-2|NA|few|TRBJ1-4
TGTGCCAGCAGCCAAGATCGTTCGGAGAATGAAAAACTGTTTTTT
CASSQDRSENEKLFF